These T cell receptor beta chains were read from a single sample in a study of blood T cell repertoires in COVID-19. Clones were sequenced by immunoSEQ multiplex PCR, and TCRdb holds only the in-frame ones, with some missing. This sample yields 150,000 to 200,000 clones, of which roughly 87% are seen a single time; roughly 6.1% belongs to the top ten. What was sequenced was peripheral blood. These TCRs come from a woman in her thirties or forties with acute or convalescent COVID-19. CDR3s include the opening cysteine and the closing phenylalanine or tryptophan. The order of the fields is D gene, J gene, clone size, V gene, CDR3 DNA, CDR3 protein. The D gene is left open where the match is weak. Only part of the rows carry a size: once, few, many, or a class if the clone is expanded.

TRBD1 | TRBJ1-2 | . | TRBV18 | TGTGCCAGCTCACCACTGTATCTGGGACAGGGTGGCTATGGCTACACCTTC | CASSPLYLGQGGYGYTF
TRBD1 | TRBJ1-5 | . | TRBV10-3 | TGTGCCATCAGTTCAGGGGGCCGTCAGCCCCAGCATTTT | CAISSGGRQPQHF
. | TRBJ1-1 | . | TRBV29-1 | TGCAGCGTTGAACGCGGGTCGGGGACTGAAGCTTTCTTT | CSVERGSGTEAFF
. | TRBJ2-7 | once | TRBV6-5 | TGTGCCAGCAGTTACTACTCTCAGGGAATTGGCGAGCAGTACTTC | CASSYYSQGIGEQYF
TRBD1 | TRBJ2-2 | . | TRBV6-4 | TGTGCCAGCAGTAATCGACAGGGGGCGGCCGGGGAGCTGTTTTTT | CASSNRQGAAGELFF
. | TRBJ2-2 | . | TRBV5-6 | TGTGCCAGCAGCTTGCTCCAGACGAACACCGGGGAGCTGTTTTTT | CASSLLQTNTGELFF
. | TRBJ1-5 | . | TRBV9 | TGTGCCAGCAGATGGACTCAACTTCCCCCTTATAGCAATCAGCCCCAGCATTTT | CASRWTQLPPYSNQPQHF
TRBD2 | TRBJ2-1 | . | TRBV9 | TGTGCCAGCAGCCCATGGGCGGGAGGGGGCAATGAGCAGTTCTTC | CASSPWAGGGNEQFF
. | TRBJ2-5 | once | TRBV10-2 | TGCGCCAGCAGTGAGTATGCCGGGTTCCAAGAGACCCAGTACTTC | CASSEYAGFQETQYF
TRBD1 | TRBJ1-1 | . | TRBV7-9 | TGTGCCAGCAGCCCCAAGGGGGCGAAGAACACTGAAGCTTTCTTT | CASSPKGAKNTEAFF
. | TRBJ1-5 | . | TRBV12-3/TRBV12-4 | TGTGCCAGCAGTCCCCAACCGGGGCAGCCCCAGCATTTT | CASSPQPGQPQHF
TRBD1 | TRBJ2-2 | . | TRBV7-8 | TGTGCCAGCAGCTCCCGGGTACAGGGGGCGTTTAGTTCCGGGGAGCTGTTTTTT | CASSSRVQGAFSSGELFF
. | TRBJ1-1 | . | TRBV10-3 | TGTGCCATCAGTGAGGGGCAGGGACATAACACTGAAGCTTTCTTT | CAISEGQGHNTEAFF
. | TRBJ2-2 | . | TRBV24-1 | TGTGCCACCAGTGATCCGACTAGTACCGGGGAGCTGTTTTTT | CATSDPTSTGELFF
. | TRBJ1-1 | . | TRBV5-1 | TGCGCCAGCAGCTTGGTTTCTAATGGGGCAGGGGACCCCTTGAACACTGAAGCTTTCTTT | CASSLVSNGAGDPLNTEAFF
TRBD2 | TRBJ2-2 | few | TRBV6-5 | TGTGCCAGCAGACCGGGACTAGAGAACACCGGGGAGCTGTTTTTT | CASRPGLENTGELFF
. | TRBJ2-2 | . | TRBV5-1 | TGCGCCAGCAGCTTATATACAGGGTCGGACGGGGAGCTGTTTTTT | CASSLYTGSDGELFF
. | TRBJ1-1 | once | TRBV7-2 | TGTGCCAGCAGCTTAGGTCGGCAGGGTGGCAACACTGAAGCTTTCTTT | CASSLGRQGGNTEAFF
TRBD1 | TRBJ2-7 | . | TRBV15 | TGTGCCACCAGCAGAGGCACCAGCTTGGGACAGGGGACCTACGAGCAGTACTTC | CATSRGTSLGQGTYEQYF
. | TRBJ1-5 | . | TRBV19 | TGTGCCAGCTGCGACGGGAGGGGCAGAAATCAGCCCCAGCATTTT | CASCDGRGRNQPQHF
. | TRBJ1-6 | . | TRBV4-2 | TGTGCCAGCAGCCAAGCAGGGCAGAATTCACCCCTCCACTTT | CASSQAGQNSPLHF
TRBD1 | TRBJ2-3 | . | TRBV27 | TGTGCCAGCAGATCCGGGACAGGGGGCATAGATACGCAGTATTTT | CASRSGTGGIDTQYF
TRBD1 | TRBJ1-4 | . | TRBV30 | TGTGCCTGGGGGGACAGGAATGAAAAACTGTTTTTT | CAWGDRNEKLFF
. | TRBJ1-2 | . | TRBV10-2 | TGCGCCAGCAGTGGGATCGGGAATCCCTACTATGGCTACACCTTC | CASSGIGNPYYGYTF
. | TRBJ1-2 | . | TRBV5-1 | TGCGCCAGCAGCTTGGACGTGGGCAATGGCTACACCTTC | CASSLDVGNGYTF
TRBD1 | TRBJ2-5 | . | TRBV7-9 | TGTGCCAGCAGCGCCCCGGGACAGGGGTTGGAGACCCAGTACTTC | CASSAPGQGLETQYF
. | TRBJ2-7 | . | TRBV5-4 | TGTGCCAGCAGCTGGACACCTGAAGGGGAGCAGTACTTC | CASSWTPEGEQYF
TRBD1 | TRBJ2-7 | . | TRBV2 | TGTGCCAGCAGTTACGACAGGGGATACGAGCAGTACTTC | CASSYDRGYEQYF
. | TRBJ2-7 | . | TRBV29-1 | TGCAGCGTCGGGACAAACACCTACGAGCAGTACTTC | CSVGTNTYEQYF
. | TRBJ1-6 | . | TRBV27 | TGTGCCAGCAGGGGGAGAACACCCCTCCACTTT | CASRGRTPLHF
TRBD1 | TRBJ2-7 | . | TRBV5-6 | TGTGCCAGCTCGGGACAGGGGGGTTCCTACGAGCAGTACTTC | CASSGQGGSYEQYF
TRBD2 | TRBJ2-1 | . | TRBV28 | TGTGCCAGCAGTTTTTCTAGCGGGGTCCGTGAGCAGTTCTTC | CASSFSSGVREQFF
. | TRBJ1-5 | . | TRBV28 | TGTGCCAGCAGTTTATCCAGGGTTCAGCCCCAGCATTTT | CASSLSRVQPQHF
TRBD1 | TRBJ2-3 | . | TRBV3-1/TRBV3-2 | TGTGCCAGCAGAGACAGGGCCACAGATACGCAGTATTTT | CASRDRATDTQYF
TRBD1 | TRBJ1-1 | . | TRBV6-5 | TGTGCCAGCAGGGGACAGGGGGCGGGGAACACTGAAGCTTTCTTT | CASRGQGAGNTEAFF
. | TRBJ2-2 | . | TRBV11-3 | TGTGCCAGCAGCCGACTAGGCAACACCGGGGAGCTGTTTTTT | CASSRLGNTGELFF
. | TRBJ2-6 | . | TRBV7-3 | TGTGCCAGCAGCCCGCGAGGGTCTGGGGCCAACGTCCTGACTTTC | CASSPRGSGANVLTF
TRBD2 | TRBJ2-3 | . | TRBV7-3 | TGTGCCAGCAGCTTACGAGGCCCTAGCGGGGGGGCCCGAGACACAGATACGCAGTATTTT | CASSLRGPSGGARDTDTQYF